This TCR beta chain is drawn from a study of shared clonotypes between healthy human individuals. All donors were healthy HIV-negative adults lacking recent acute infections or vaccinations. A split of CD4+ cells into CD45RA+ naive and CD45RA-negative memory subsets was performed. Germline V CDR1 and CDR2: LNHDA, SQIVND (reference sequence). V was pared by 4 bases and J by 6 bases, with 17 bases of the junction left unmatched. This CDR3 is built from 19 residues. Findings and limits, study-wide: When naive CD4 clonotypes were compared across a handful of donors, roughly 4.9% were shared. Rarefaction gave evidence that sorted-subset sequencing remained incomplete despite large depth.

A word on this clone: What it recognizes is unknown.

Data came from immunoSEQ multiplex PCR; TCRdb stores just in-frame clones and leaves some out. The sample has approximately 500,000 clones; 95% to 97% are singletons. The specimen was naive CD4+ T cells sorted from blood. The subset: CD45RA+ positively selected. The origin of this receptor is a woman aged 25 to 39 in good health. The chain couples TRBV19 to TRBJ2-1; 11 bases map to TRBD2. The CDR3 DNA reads TGTGCCAGTAGTAGGACTAATAAATTAGCGGGAGGGCCCTTCAATGAGCAGTTCTTC. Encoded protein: CASSRTNKLAGGPFNEQFF.